This T cell receptor beta chain was captured by sequencing in a study of human T cells and chemical hapten exposure. On the study more broadly: Sensitization involved placing 2% DPC onto a 2 cm by 2 cm region of upper inner arm skin. Each week of the roughly 24-week study, patients had diphenylcyclopropenone applied to the scalp.

Time point here: patch test 1, 2 weeks after DPC sensitization. Treatment described: therapeutic diphenylcyclopropenone sensitization with weekly scalp DPC. V was pared by 3 bases and J by 4 bases, with 9 bases of the junction left unmatched. Per the germline V gene, CDR1 is LGHNA and CDR2 is YNFKEQ. The CDR3 loop spans 16 amino acids. TCRdb passed the RACE reads through MiXCR, listing each CDR3 protein once. Of some 170,000 distinct CDR3 sequences listed, about a fifth are singletons. This sequence originates from a woman between 50 and 59 years old with alopecia areata. Some clones in this sample may be carry-over from other donors' samples. This material consisted of whole blood, taken in connection with sensitization to the hapten diphenylcyclopropenone (DPC). The chain is built from TRBV4-2 and TRBJ2-1; 7 bases fit TRBD2. In nucleotides, the CDR3 is TGTGCCAGCAGCCACACCAGCGGGGAAGGATACAATGAGCAGTTCTTC. Translation: CASSHTSGEGYNEQFF.